Presented here are 22 T cell receptor beta chains from one specimen sequenced in a study of lymphopenia after photon versus proton radiotherapy. Generated by immunoSEQ multiplex PCR, the TCRdb table keeps only in-frame clones and is missing some. The data show under 70,000 clones, about nine tenths seen once. Here the sequenced sample was peripheral blood, taken from a patient treated with photon-based radiotherapy. These TCRs come from a woman aged 40-49 years with cholangiocarcinoma.

This clone was recorded only once. The chain is built from TRBV6-5 and TRBJ2-3; 7 positions agree with TRBD1. The V and J ends lost 7 bases and 0 bases, in that order; junction bases with no gene match: 4. The CDR3 has 14 residues. Germline CDR1 MNHEY, CDR2 SVGAGI. This chain's CDR3 is CASKGQYSTDTQYF. The CDR3 nucleotides are TGTGCCAGCAAGGGACAGTACAGCACAGATACGCAGTATTTT.

This clone showed up just once. The chain recombines TRBV19 with TRBJ1-3; 9 bases map to TRBD1. Per the germline V gene, CDR1 is LNHDA and CDR2 is SQIVND (reference sequence). The CDR3 loop spans 16 amino acids. After removal of 5 bases from V and 2 bases from J, the junction contained 7 bases not matched to a gene. The CDR3 DNA is TGTGCCAGTAGTCTAACCTGGACAGGGGCTGGAAACACCATATATTTT. Translated: CASSLTWTGAGNTIYF.

The rearrangement uses TRBV18 and TRBJ2-2, with D possibly being TRBD2 (6 bases). The CDR3 contains 16 residues. Trimming took off 4 bases at V and 0 bases at J, with 12 bases between the two ends. Per the germline V gene, CDR1 is KGHSH and CDR2 is LQKENI. CDR3 nucleotides: TGTGCCAGCTCACTTTCTAGCGTCGCGAACACCGGGGAGCTGTTTTTT. Its protein is CASSLSSVANTGELFF.

The chain carries TRBV7-6 and TRBJ1-5, with a weak D call TRBD1 (5 bases). CDR1 is SGHVS and CDR2 is FNYEAQ in the germline V gene. CDR3 length: 14 residues. Trimming removed 1 base at V and 6 bases at J, with 10 bases between. CDR3 bases: TGTGCCAGCAGCTTAGAGAGGGACTCTCAGCCCCAGCATTTT. Protein: CASSLERDSQPQHF.

Of note for this clone: Other DNA sequences of this sample code for an identical CDR3. The rearrangement uses TRBV4-1 and TRBJ2-2; 13 bases fit TRBD2. V lost 1 base, J lost 4 bases, and 6 bases stayed unmatched. The CDR3 sequence is 18 residues long. CDR1 is MGHRA and CDR2 is YSYEKL in the germline V gene. CDR3 protein: CASSQGGLAGVGTGELFF. CDR3 coding DNA: TGCGCCAGCAGCCAAGGAGGACTAGCGGGAGTCGGCACCGGGGAGCTGTTTTTT.

The V call is TRBV6-5, the J call TRBJ1-1, with unresolved D. The CDR3 length is 15 residues. V was cut by 0 bases and J by 2 bases, with 10 bases left in between. In germline, CDR1 is MNHEY, CDR2 SVGAGI. The CDR3 bases are TGTGCCAGCAGTTACTCCCGGGCAGCCAACACTGAAGCTTTCTTT. Protein product: CASSYSRAANTEAFF.

This clone has just one count. The chain employs TRBV9 and TRBJ2-7, with D perhaps given as TRBD1 or TRBD2 (6 bases each). Germline V CDR1 and CDR2: SGDLS, YYNGEE. The CDR3 covers 15 residues. V was clipped by 0 bases and J by 1 base, with 11 bases between them. This CDR3 is CASSVGGGGSYEQYF. Written as DNA, the CDR3 is TGTGCCAGCAGCGTAGGAGGAGGGGGATCCTACGAGCAGTACTTC.

The chain links TRBV19 to TRBJ1-1; no clear D. With 3 bases removed from V and 8 bases from J, the gap between germline ends came to 7 bases. Germline assignment: CDR1 LNHDA and CDR2 SQIVND (reference sequence). The length of the CDR3 is 11 residues. CDR3 nucleotides: TGTGCCAGTAGTATGGGTTGGGAAGCTTTCTTT. It yields the protein CASSMGWEAFF.

In nucleotides, the CDR3 is TGCGCCAGCAGTGAGTCGATCCCCTCCGCGGTGTCCCCTTCGGTCGAGCAGTACTTC. Translated, it gives CASSESIPSAVSPSVEQYF. V usage is TRBV10-2 and J usage is TRBJ2-7, with D uncertain. Germline CDR1 and CDR2: WSHSY and SAAADI. The V end lost 0 bases, the J end lost 6 bases, and 27 bases lay between the germline ends. The CDR3 totals 19 residues.

A single count supports this clone. V gene TRBV2 combines with J gene TRBJ2-7, with D maybe TRBD1 (6 bases). The CDR3 is 10 residues long. Between the trimmed V and J ends, which lost 10 bases and 6 bases, there was a span of 10 bases. The germline gives CDR1 SNHLY, CDR2 FYNNEI. The DNA for the CDR3 is TGTGCCACACAGGGTTTCGAGCAGTACTTC. This encodes CATQGFEQYF. The full variable domain, with the rest looked up from reference TRBV2 and TRBJ2-7, is EPEVTQTPSHQVTQMGQEVILRCVPISNHLYFYWYRQILGQKVEFLVSFYNNEISEKSEIFDDQFSVERPDGSNFTLKIRSTKLEDSAMYFCATQGFEQYFGPGTRLTVT.

The rearrangement links TRBV28 to TRBJ2-3, with 9 bases aligning to TRBD1. Germline V gene lookup returns CDR1 MDHEN and CDR2 SYDVKM. The V gene end was trimmed by 3 bases and the J gene end by 3 bases; junction bases not matched to a gene: 7. There are 16 residues in the CDR3. CDR3 protein: CASSLGQGSGTDTQYF. The DNA of the CDR3 is TGTGCCAGCAGTTTGGGACAGGGAAGTGGGACAGATACGCAGTATTTT.

The chain is built from TRBV5-4 and TRBJ2-7; D is possibly TRBD1 (5 bases). This CDR3 contains 13 residues. Germline V gives CDR1 SGHNT, CDR2 YYREEE (reference sequence). V was pared by 4 bases and J by 0 bases, with 8 bases between. CDR3 nucleotide sequence: TGTGCCAGCAGCCTGGACAACTCCTACGAGCAGTACTTC. Amino acid sequence: CASSLDNSYEQYF. The complete variable domain, with remaining parts taken from reference TRBV5-4 and TRBJ2-7, reads ETGVTQSPTHLIKTRGQQVTLRCSSQSGHNTVSWYQQALGQGPQFIFQYYREEENGRGNFPPRFSGLQFPNYSSELNVNALELDDSALYLCASSLDNSYEQYFGPGTRLTVT.

This sequence joins TRBV28 and TRBJ1-4; D not resolved. The V gene lost 5 bases and the J gene lost 10 bases, with 8 bases spanning the gap. The CDR3 has 11 residues. Germline loops: CDR1 MDHEN, CDR2 SYDVKM. The CDR3 sequence: CASSLGVKLFF. The CDR3 DNA sequence: TGTGCCAGCAGTCTAGGAGTAAAACTGTTTTTT.

This chain links TRBV19 with TRBJ1-2; 7 bases match TRBD1. The CDR3 runs to 12 residues. V shed 9 bases and J 8 bases; nucleotides not matched to a gene: 9. Germline CDR1 is LNHDA and CDR2 is SQIVND (reference sequence). CDR3 DNA: TGTGCCAGCGACCGACAGGGCTGGGGCTACACCTTC. This translates into CASDRQGWGYTF.

The chain links TRBV5-5 to TRBJ2-5; D possibly corresponds to TRBD1 (6 bases). The germline V gene has CDR1 SGHKS and CDR2 YYEKEE (reference sequence). This CDR3 spans 17 amino acids. Trimming cost V 4 bases and J 4 bases, with 23 bases left between them. The CDR3 region has the DNA TGTGCCAGCAGCCCCCGGGTGGGGGCTGTGGGTAGAGAGACCCAGTACTTC. As protein: CASSPRVGAVGRETQYF.

This sequence joins TRBV5-4 and TRBJ2-1; no definite D call. Trimming cost V 4 bases and J 5 bases, with 16 bases left between them. CDR3 size: 15 residues. CDR1 is SGHNT and CDR2 is YYREEE in the germline V gene (reference sequence). In DNA, the CDR3 is TGTGCCAGCAGCGCAAAACGGGCGTGGGACAATGAGCAGTTCTTC. Translation: CASSAKRAWDNEQFF.

In its sample, this clone was seen a few times. J is TRBJ1-1 and V is TRBV28; D gene ambiguous. The germline CDR1 and CDR2 sequences are MDHEN and SYDVKM. V shed 3 bases and J shed 10 bases, with 18 bases lying between them. This CDR3 comprises 14 residues. In nucleotides, the CDR3 is TGTGCCAGCAGTTTGTCCTTTCCCCTGGGGTTAGCTTTCTTT. The encoded protein is CASSLSFPLGLAFF. The variable domain in full, completed from reference TRBV28 and TRBJ1-1, reads DVKVTQSSRYLVKRTGEKVFLECVQDMDHENMFWYRQDPGLGLRLIYFSYDVKMKEKGDIPEGYSVSREKKERFSLILESASTNQTSMYLCASSLSFPLGLAFFGQGTRLTVV.

This clone was counted only a few times. The chain employs TRBV4-3 and TRBJ1-6; TRBD1 aligns across 9 bases. The germline V gene has CDR1 LGHNA and CDR2 YSLEER. Germline trimming cut 0 bases from V and 11 bases from J; bases unmatched to any gene: 5. The CDR3 contains 15 residues. This CDR3 is CASSQEDRGGAPLHF. The DNA for the CDR3 is TGCGCCAGCAGCCAAGAGGACAGGGGAGGTGCACCCCTCCACTTT.

The J gene is TRBJ2-7, the V gene TRBV9; 10 bases match TRBD2. The ends lost 0 bases at V and 3 bases at J; junction bases unmatched: 0. The CDR3 totals 14 residues. The germline V gene encodes CDR1 SGDLS and CDR2 YYNGEE. The CDR3 protein is CASSVVAGGYEQYF. The CDR3 DNA reads TGTGCCAGCAGCGTAGTAGCGGGGGGCTACGAGCAGTACTTC.

The rearrangement links TRBV7-3 to TRBJ2-4; either TRBD1 or TRBD2 may supply D (6 bases each). V was shortened by 1 base and J by 5 bases, with 12 bases between the two germline ends. CDR1 is SGHTA and CDR2 is FQGTGA in the germline V gene. This CDR3 contains 15 residues. CDR3 residues: CASSLNGGGQNIQYF. The CDR3 region has the DNA TGTGCCAGCAGCTTAAACGGGGGCGGCCAAAACATTCAGTACTTC. The whole variable domain, filled in from reference TRBV7-3 and TRBJ2-4, reads GAGVSQTPSNKVTEKGKYVELRCDPISGHTALYWYRQSLGQGPEFLIYFQGTGAADDSGLPNDRFFAVRPEGSVSTLKIQRTERGDSAVYLCASSLNGGGQNIQYFGAGTRLSVL.

The table lists this clone with a count of one. V gene TRBV2 combines with J gene TRBJ1-1; D ambiguous. This CDR3 is 14 amino acids long. Germline CDR1 reads SNHLY; CDR2 reads FYNNEI. Trimming removed 2 bases at V and 0 bases at J, with 7 bases between. Written as DNA, the CDR3 is TGTGCCAGCAGTGAAACAGACATGAACACTGAAGCTTTCTTT. It specifies CASSETDMNTEAFF.

This sequence joins TRBV18 and TRBJ1-1; D is perhaps TRBD1 (6 bases). V lost 6 bases and J 0 bases, leaving 17 bases between the germline ends. The CDR3 is made up of 16 amino acids. Germline CDR1 and CDR2: KGHSH and LQKENI. CDR3 residues: CASSPIKGGMNTEAFF. The CDR3 DNA reads TGTGCCAGCTCCCCAATAAAAGGGGGGATGAACACTGAAGCTTTCTTT.